A single sample is the source of the 31 T cell receptor beta chains below, sequenced in a study of blood T cell repertoires in COVID-19. TCRdb's table, derived via immunoSEQ multiplex PCR, lists solely in-frame clones and lacks some. Of about 320,000 clones in the sample, approximately 88% were seen once. The material sequenced was PBMCs or T cells enriched from blood (not recorded which). These TCRs come from a young woman who had recovered from COVID-19.

The chain has TRBV28 and TRBJ1-5; 8 bases agree with TRBD1. Losses at the gene ends were 6 bases for V and 5 bases for J; bases not matched to a gene: 6. The CDR3 is 14 residues long. CDR1 and CDR2 from the germline V gene are MDHEN and SYDVKM. The CDR3 here is CASSSGGGYQPQHF. CDR3 sequence (DNA): TGTGCCAGCAGCTCAGGGGGCGGTTATCAGCCCCAGCATTTT.

The V call is TRBV5-6, the J call TRBJ1-2; 8 nucleotides align to TRBD1. The germline V gene encodes CDR1 SGHDT and CDR2 YYEEEE. The CDR3 runs 14 residues. J gave up 5 bases and V 4 bases, and 7 bases lay outside the gene matches. The CDR3 spells CASSETGEGYGYTF. CDR3 coding DNA: TGTGCCAGCAGCGAGACAGGGGAGGGGTATGGCTACACCTTC.

CDR3 residues: CASTGLLNQPQHF. In DNA, the CDR3 is TGTGCCAGCACAGGACTCCTCAATCAGCCCCAGCATTTT. The chain is built from TRBV6-5 and TRBJ1-5; D is unresolved. The germline gives CDR1 MNHEY, CDR2 SVGAGI. The V end was cut by 7 bases, the J end by 3 bases, with 10 bases between. The CDR3 extends over 13 amino acids.

The chain employs TRBV28 and TRBJ1-1; 7 bases are shared with TRBD1. Germline assignment: CDR1 MDHEN and CDR2 SYDVKM. The CDR3 covers 12 residues. Trimming cost V 8 bases and J 5 bases; bases outside gene matches: 5. Here the CDR3 DNA reads TGTGCCAGCGGAGACAGGGTTACTGAAGCTTTCTTT. Protein product: CASGDRVTEAFF.

This chain joins TRBV7-6 and TRBJ2-5, with 10 bases matching TRBD1. The CDR3 has 16 residues. J gave up 2 bases and V 1 base, and 4 bases lay outside the gene matches. Germline-derived CDR1 and CDR2 are SGHVS and FNYEAQ. This CDR3 reads CASSLVPGQGQETQYF. The CDR3 DNA sequence: TGTGCCAGCAGCTTAGTCCCGGGACAGGGGCAAGAGACCCAGTACTTC. The full variable domain, completed using reference TRBV7-6 and TRBJ2-5, is GAGVSQSPRYKVTKRGQDVALRCDPISGHVSLYWYRQALGQGPEFLTYFNYEAQQDKSGLPNDRFSAERPEGSISTLTIQRTEQRDSAMYRCASSLVPGQGQETQYFGPGTRLLVL.

This clone appeared a few times. The genes are TRBV19 and TRBJ1-6, with a weak D call TRBD1 (6 bases). This CDR3 comprises 17 residues. Trimming took off 4 bases at V and 7 bases at J, with 20 bases between the two ends. Per the germline V gene, CDR1 is LNHDA and CDR2 is SQIVND (reference sequence). The DNA of the CDR3 is TGTGCCAGTAGTAGTCCGGGACCCAGGACAGAAAATTCACCCCTCCACTTT. Translated, it gives CASSSPGPRTENSPLHF.

Comments on this clone: This specimen includes other DNA sequences encoding the same CDR3. The V call is TRBV7-9, the J call TRBJ1-3; no clear D gene. Deletions cut 0 bases from V and 0 bases from J, with 3 bases between. CDR3 length: 14 amino acids. CDR1 and CDR2 (germline): SEHNR, FQNEAQ (reference sequence). The CDR3 coding sequence is TGTGCCAGCAGCTTAGCCTCCTCTGGAAACACCATATATTTT. Protein product: CASSLASSGNTIYF.

V gene TRBV6-4 combines with J gene TRBJ2-7; D might be TRBD2 (5 bases). Trimming cost V 5 bases and J 6 bases, with 14 bases left between them. The CDR3 runs to 13 residues. Per germline, CDR1 MRHNA and CDR2 SNTAGT. The CDR3 bases are TGTGCCAGCAGTTTTTCCCCCCGGGGCGAGCAGTACTTC. Translating it yields CASSFSPRGEQYF.

This chain joins TRBV5-1 and TRBJ1-2; D remains ambiguous. V was clipped by 4 bases and J by 7 bases, with 11 bases between them. The germline gives CDR1 SGHRS, CDR2 YFSETQ. The CDR3 contains 12 residues. CDR3 in DNA: TGCGCCAGCAGCCAACTCGCGGGTGGCTACACCTTC. Translated, it gives CASSQLAGGYTF.

J is TRBJ1-2 and V is TRBV5-8; D is undetermined. The CDR3 covers 16 residues. CDR1 is SGHTS and CDR2 is YDEGEE in the germline V gene. Trimming took 0 bases from V and 2 from J, leaving 14 bases between them. CDR3 amino acids: CASSLERLGLNYGYTF. DNA for the CDR3: TGTGCCAGCAGCTTGGAAAGGCTCGGGTTGAACTATGGCTACACCTTC.

J is TRBJ1-5 and V is TRBV6-2 or TRBV6-3; 9 bases map to TRBD1. Germline lookup yields CDR1 MNHEY and CDR2 SVGEGT. This CDR3 region has 15 residues. With V trimmed by 6 bases and J by 6 bases, 9 bases remained unmatched. Written as DNA, the CDR3 is TGTGCCAGCAGCCCTCGGACAGGGGTTTTTCAGCCCCAGCATTTT. As protein: CASSPRTGVFQPQHF.

The chain carries TRBV4-1 and TRBJ1-1; TRBD1 might be the D (6 bases). The germline V gene has CDR1 MGHRA and CDR2 YSYEKL. Trimming left V 0 bases short and J 4 bases short, with 15 bases between. CDR3 size: 16 residues. The CDR3 protein is CASSQEGGGRVTEAFF. The CDR3 DNA reads as TGCGCCAGCAGCCAAGAAGGGGGGGGCCGAGTCACTGAAGCTTTCTTT.

The chain employs TRBV15 and TRBJ2-7; 7 bases align to TRBD1. Germline lookup yields CDR1 LNHNV and CDR2 YYDKDF (reference sequence). With 3 bases clipped from V and 4 bases from J, the junction kept 9 bases outside the gene matches. The CDR3 loop spans 15 amino acids. CDR3 sequence: CATSSWTGQAYEQYF. CDR3 nucleotide sequence: TGTGCCACCAGCAGCTGGACCGGACAGGCGTACGAGCAGTACTTC.

The J gene is TRBJ1-5, the V gene TRBV7-9; D gene unclear. Germline V gene sequence: CDR1 SEHNR, CDR2 FQNEAQ (reference sequence). Trimming pared 6 bases from V and 5 bases from J, leaving 8 bases between. There are 12 residues in the CDR3. The CDR3 reads CASSQRYQPQHF. The CDR3 DNA follows: TGTGCCAGCAGTCAACGGTATCAGCCCCAGCATTTT.

In DNA form, the CDR3 reads TGTGCCAGCAGGACACAGACGACTGGGGCCAACGTCCTGACTTTC. As protein: CASRTQTTGANVLTF. V is TRBV28 and J is TRBJ2-6; D not certain. V lost 6 bases, J lost 2 bases, and 11 bases lay in between. The CDR3 runs 15 residues. Per the germline V gene, CDR1 is MDHEN and CDR2 is SYDVKM.

The chain recombines TRBV5-1 with TRBJ2-5; no firm D call. V shed 0 bases and J shed 1 base, with 4 bases lying between them. The CDR3 consists of 13 residues. From germline, CDR1 is SGHRS and CDR2 YFSETQ. The CDR3 protein is CASSLDTQETQYF. The DNA for the CDR3 is TGCGCCAGCAGCTTGGACACCCAAGAGACCCAGTACTTC.

This clone was found once. The DNA for the CDR3 is TGTGCCAGCAGCCCGAGCGGACAGGGATACACTGAAGCTTTCTTT. It is translated as CASSPSGQGYTEAFF. The chain carries TRBV6-5 and TRBJ1-1, with 8 nucleotides matching TRBD1. The CDR3 runs 15 residues. The germline gives CDR1 MNHEY, CDR2 SVGAGI. V was clipped by 6 bases and J by 3 bases; unmatched bases: 9.

The chain couples TRBV5-1 to TRBJ1-1; no firm D call. Trimming removed 0 bases from V and 4 bases from J, with 10 bases in between. The germline CDR1 and CDR2 sequences are SGHRS and YFSETQ. The CDR3 spans 14 residues. CDR3 nucleotide sequence: TGCGCCAGCAGCTTGGTAAGAGGAATCACTGAAGCTTTCTTT. Protein sequence: CASSLVRGITEAFF.

CDR3 in DNA: TGCAGCGTTGTGGAAGCGGGGCCTAGCACAGATACGCAGTATTTT. The encoded protein is CSVVEAGPSTDTQYF. The V and J genes are TRBV29-1 and TRBJ2-3; 7 bases align to TRBD2. V gave up 4 bases and J gave up 0 bases; unmatched junction bases: 7. This CDR3 is built from 15 residues. CDR1 SQVTM and CDR2 ANQGSEA come from the germline V gene.

The chain couples TRBV15 to TRBJ2-7; 7 positions match TRBD1. This CDR3 spans 14 amino acids. Germline CDR1 reads LNHNV; CDR2 reads YYDKDF (reference sequence). With 3 bases clipped from V and 3 bases from J, the junction kept 5 bases outside the gene matches. The DNA for the CDR3 is TGTGCCACCAGCAGCGACAGGGTCGGCTACGAGCAGTACTTC. Translating gives CATSSDRVGYEQYF.

This chain links TRBV7-2 with TRBJ2-7; 8 bases align to TRBD2. CDR1 and CDR2 from the germline V gene are SGHTA and FQGNSA. The CDR3 length is 16 residues. V shed 1 base, J shed 3 bases, and the junction held 8 bases outside the gene matches. Here the CDR3 reads CASSLGASGSFYEQYF. The CDR3 region has the DNA TGTGCCAGCAGCTTAGGTGCCAGCGGGAGTTTCTACGAGCAGTACTTC.

This rearrangement joins TRBV3-1 (or the pseudogene TRBV3-2) to TRBJ1-2, with 10 bases identical to TRBD1. V shed 1 base, J shed 5 bases, and the junction held 1 base outside the gene matches. The CDR3 has 14 amino acids. Per germline, CDR1 LGHDT and CDR2 YNNKEL (reference sequence). In DNA, the CDR3 is TGTGCCAGCAGCCAAGGGGGACAGGGGTATGGCTACACCTTC. It codes for CASSQGGQGYGYTF.

V gene TRBV7-3 combines with J gene TRBJ2-1, with D perhaps TRBD2 (5 bases). The CDR3 loop spans 17 amino acids. Trimming pared 3 bases from V and 0 bases from J, leaving 15 bases between. Germline V gene data show CDR1 as SGHTA and CDR2 as FQGTGA. The CDR3 nucleotides are TGTGCCAGCAGCTTCCCCCGGGATGTGAGCTCCTACAATGAGCAGTTCTTC. Protein product: CASSFPRDVSSYNEQFF.

V is TRBV12-3 or TRBV12-4 and J is TRBJ2-1, with TRBD1 identical over 8 bases. This CDR3 region has 12 residues. J was trimmed by 9 bases and V by 6 bases; bases with no gene match: 4. The CDR3 nucleotides are TGTGCCAGCAGCGGGACAGGCCGTGAGCAGTTCTTC. Its translation is CASSGTGREQFF.

The chain combines TRBV28 with TRBJ1-1; maybe TRBD1 (5 bases). The CDR3 spans 15 residues. V gave up 5 bases and J gave up 4 bases, with 17 bases separating them. In germline, CDR1 is MDHEN, CDR2 SYDVKM. The CDR3 DNA sequence: TGTGCCAGCAGTGCCCTCCAGGGATGGGGCACTGAAGCTTTCTTT. Protein product: CASSALQGWGTEAFF.

The J gene is TRBJ2-3, the V gene TRBV27; D is ambiguous. The CDR3 sequence is 13 residues long. The V and J ends lost 3 bases and 3 bases respectively, with 7 bases between them. Germline assignment: CDR1 MNHEY and CDR2 SMNVEV (reference sequence). The CDR3 loop is CASSFHSTDTQYF. CDR3 sequence (DNA): TGTGCCAGCAGTTTCCACTCAACAGATACGCAGTATTTT.

The rearrangement links TRBV7-3 to TRBJ2-3; 10 nucleotides match TRBD2. This CDR3 is built from 16 residues. Germline trimming cut 5 bases from V and 3 bases from J; bases unmatched to any gene: 8. Germline V gene lookup returns CDR1 SGHTA and CDR2 FQGTGA. Here the CDR3 DNA reads TGTGCCAGCAGCCCGGATCGACTAGCGGGTACAGATACGCAGTATTTT. This codes for CASSPDRLAGTDTQYF.

This clone was seen a single time. The chain recombines TRBV5-6 with TRBJ1-2; 8 positions match TRBD1. J gave up 7 bases and V 0 bases, and 5 bases lay outside the gene matches. CDR3 length: 14 residues. CDR1 and CDR2 from the germline V gene are SGHDT and YYEEEE. The CDR3 loop is CASSLVQGVVGYTF. The CDR3 DNA is TGTGCCAGCAGCTTGGTACAGGGGGTAGTTGGCTACACCTTC.

The V call is TRBV7-3, the J call TRBJ2-3; the D gene is possibly TRBD2 (7 bases). Germline V gene lookup returns CDR1 SGHTA and CDR2 FQGTGA. Trimming left V 5 bases short and J 5 bases short, with 20 bases between. CDR3 length: 16 amino acids. In DNA, the CDR3 is TGTGCCAGCAGCGCTTCACAGGGAGGGCAGGGAGATACGCAGTATTTT. It codes for CASSASQGGQGDTQYF.

J is TRBJ1-3 and V is TRBV5-4; TRBD1 matches 7 bases. The CDR3 has 16 amino acids. Germline CDR1 SGHNT, CDR2 YYREEE (reference sequence). V was pared by 3 bases and J by 0 bases, with 6 bases of the junction left unmatched. The CDR3 loop is CASSWGQSYSGNTIYF. CDR3 nucleotide sequence: TGTGCCAGCAGCTGGGGACAGTCCTACTCTGGAAACACCATATATTTT. The full variable domain, in which reference TRBV5-4 and TRBJ1-3 provide the parts outside the CDR3, is ETGVTQSPTHLIKTRGQQVTLRCSSQSGHNTVSWYQQALGQGPQFIFQYYREEENGRGNFPPRFSGLQFPNYSSELNVNALELDDSALYLCASSWGQSYSGNTIYFGEGSWLTVV.

The chain recombines TRBV4-2 with TRBJ1-3, with D tentatively TRBD1 (5 bases). V lost 1 base and J lost 0, with 7 bases in between. The CDR3 has 15 amino acids. Germline-derived CDR1 and CDR2 are LGHNA and YNFKEQ. This CDR3 is CASSQVDSSGNTIYF. The CDR3 DNA sequence: TGTGCCAGCAGCCAAGTCGACAGCTCTGGAAACACCATATATTTT.